A single sample is the source of the 10 T cell receptor beta chains below, sequenced in a study of long-term antiretroviral therapy in people with HIV. With survey level as its setting, the immunoSEQ assay was v3.0. The data were produced by immunoSEQ multiplex PCR, yet TCRdb's version contains in-frame clones alone and is incomplete. The table records about 11,000 clones, about four fifths of them present only once. Sequenced material: unsorted PBMCs, taken 1.2 years after starting antiretroviral therapy. The receptor set was obtained from a man aged 40-50 years with HIV.

V and J are TRBV20-1 and TRBJ2-1; possible D gene TRBD1, 5 bases. Deletions cut 3 bases from V and 6 bases from J, with 6 bases between. In germline, CDR1 is DFQATT, CDR2 SNEGSKA (reference sequence). CDR3 length equals 11 residues. Written as DNA, the CDR3 is TGCAGTGCTAGTAGGGGCAATGAGCAGTTCTTC. Protein sequence: CSASRGNEQFF.

The rearrangement links TRBV30 to TRBJ1-5; a weak D match, TRBD1 (5 bases). The CDR3 has 14 residues. V gave up 8 bases and J gave up 4 bases, with 18 bases separating them. Germline CDR1 GTSNPN, CDR2 SVGIG (reference sequence). The CDR3 DNA reads TGTGCCCTCTCCGGGACCGCCGGAAATCAGCCCCAGCATTTT. Amino acids: CALSGTAGNQPQHF. Full variable domain (outside the CDR3, taken from reference TRBV30 and TRBJ1-5): SQTIHQWPATLVQPVGSPLSLECTVEGTSNPNLYWYRQAAGRGLQLLFYSVGIGQISSEVPQNLSASRPQDRQFILSSKKLLLSDSGFYLCALSGTAGNQPQHFGDGTRLSIL.

The V and J genes are TRBV7-7 and TRBJ1-3; possible D gene TRBD1, 5 bases. Trimming shortened V by 5 bases and J by 7 bases, and 15 bases separated the two germline ends. The CDR3 sequence is 14 residues long. In germline, CDR1 is SSHAT, CDR2 FNYEAQ (reference sequence). The CDR3 region has the DNA TGTGCCAGCAGCCCCGACCCGGCAGGGAACACCATATATTTT. Encoded protein: CASSPDPAGNTIYF.

The chain uses TRBV9 and TRBJ1-4; D possibly corresponds to TRBD1 (6 bases). There are 17 residues in the CDR3. Germline CDR1 is SGDLS and CDR2 is YYNGEE. V dropped 4 bases and J dropped 0 bases, with 16 bases sitting between them. CDR3 in DNA: TGTGCCAGCAGCCCCGGGGGGGCGTTTTCAACTAATGAAAAACTGTTTTTT. Translation: CASSPGGAFSTNEKLFF.

The chain joins TRBV5-1 to TRBJ2-1; 10 bases map to TRBD2. Germline CDR1 and CDR2: SGHRS and YFSETQ. This CDR3 has 15 residues. V was clipped by 4 bases and J by 10 bases; unmatched bases: 11. The CDR3 is CASSEGTSASQEQFF. The DNA for the CDR3 is TGCGCCAGCAGCGAGGGGACTAGCGCCTCTCAGGAGCAGTTCTTC. The full variable domain, its missing parts supplied by reference TRBV5-1 and TRBJ2-1, is KAGVTQTPRYLIKTRGQQVTLSCSPISGHRSVSWYQQTPGQGLQFLFEYFSETQRNKGNFPGRFSGRQFSNSRSEMNVSTLELGDSALYLCASSEGTSASQEQFFGPGTRLTVL.

The table lists this clone with a few counts. This chain joins TRBV19 and TRBJ1-4; D is unresolved. Germline lookup yields CDR1 LNHDA and CDR2 SQIVND (reference sequence). Trimming took off 3 bases at V and 8 bases at J, with 7 bases between the two ends. The CDR3 sequence is 12 residues long. Here the CDR3 DNA reads TGTGCCAGTAGTATCCGGAGCGAAAAACTGTTTTTT. This codes for CASSIRSEKLFF.

This rearrangement joins TRBV18 to TRBJ2-7; D unclear. The germline CDR1 and CDR2 sequences are KGHSH and LQKENI. This CDR3 is 16 amino acids long. With 1 base removed from V and 0 bases from J, the gap between germline ends came to 13 bases. The CDR3 DNA is TGTGCCAGCTCACCACTGCCCGGCAGTACCTCCTACGAGCAGTACTTC. Residues: CASSPLPGSTSYEQYF.

The chain carries TRBV6-5 and TRBJ1-6, with D possibly being TRBD1 (5 bases). Per germline, CDR1 MNHEY and CDR2 SVGAGI. The V end was cut by 5 bases, the J end by 8 bases, with 10 bases between. The CDR3 is 13 residues long. CDR3 bases: TGTGCCAGCAGTGGGTCCAGGGATTCACCCCTCCACTTT. Translating it yields CASSGSRDSPLHF.

The chain couples TRBV30 to TRBJ2-7, with 11 nucleotides matching TRBD1. The CDR3 has 14 amino acids. Germline V gene sequence: CDR1 GTSNPN, CDR2 SVGIG (reference sequence). V was pared by 2 bases and J by 4 bases, with 4 bases of the junction left unmatched. For the CDR3, the DNA is TGTGCCTGGAGTTGGACAGGGGGCCTTTACGAGCAGTACTTC. It encodes CAWSWTGGLYEQYF.

This chain connects TRBV25-1 to TRBJ2-1; weak D call: TRBD1 (5 bases). V lost 4 bases and J lost 8, with 18 bases in between. The CDR3 contains 15 residues. Per the germline V gene, CDR1 is MGHDK and CDR2 is SYGVNS. The CDR3: CASSARTSQGDEQFF. DNA of the CDR3: TGTGCCAGCAGTGCTCGTACATCTCAAGGGGATGAGCAGTTCTTC.